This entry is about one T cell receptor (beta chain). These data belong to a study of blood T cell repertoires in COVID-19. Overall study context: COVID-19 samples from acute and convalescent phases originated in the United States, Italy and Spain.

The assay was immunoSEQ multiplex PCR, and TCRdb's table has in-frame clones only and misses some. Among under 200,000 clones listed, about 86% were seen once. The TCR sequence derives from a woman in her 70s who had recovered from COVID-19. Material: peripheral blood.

The CDR3 protein is CASSYGLASGETQYF. CDR3 in DNA: TGTGCCAGCAGTTACGGCCTAGCGAGTGGGGAGACCCAGTACTTC. The gene calls are TRBV6-6 and TRBJ2-5; weak D call: TRBD2 (6 bases). Germline V CDR1 and CDR2: MNHNY, SVGAGI (reference sequence). The CDR3 is 15 amino acids. Trimming removed 2 bases from V and 5 bases from J, with 15 bases in between.